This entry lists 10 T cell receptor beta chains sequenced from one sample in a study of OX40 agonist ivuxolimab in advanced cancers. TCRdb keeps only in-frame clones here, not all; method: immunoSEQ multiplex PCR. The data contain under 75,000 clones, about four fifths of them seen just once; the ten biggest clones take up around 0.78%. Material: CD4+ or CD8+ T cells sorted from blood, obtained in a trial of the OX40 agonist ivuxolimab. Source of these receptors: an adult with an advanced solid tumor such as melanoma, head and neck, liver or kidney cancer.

This CDR3 is CSGGQEGYTF. DNA for the CDR3: TGCAGCGGTGGACAGGAAGGCTACACCTTC. The J gene is TRBJ1-2, the V gene TRBV29-1; TRBD1 agrees at 7 bases. The length of the CDR3 is 10 residues. V was clipped by 7 bases and J by 8 bases; unmatched bases: 4. The germline V gene has CDR1 SQVTM and CDR2 ANQGSEA.

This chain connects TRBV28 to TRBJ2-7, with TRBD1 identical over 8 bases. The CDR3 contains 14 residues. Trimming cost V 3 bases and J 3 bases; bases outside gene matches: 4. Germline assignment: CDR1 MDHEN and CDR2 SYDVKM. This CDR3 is CASSFSGGVYEQYF. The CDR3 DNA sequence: TGTGCCAGCAGTTTTTCAGGGGGCGTCTACGAGCAGTACTTC.

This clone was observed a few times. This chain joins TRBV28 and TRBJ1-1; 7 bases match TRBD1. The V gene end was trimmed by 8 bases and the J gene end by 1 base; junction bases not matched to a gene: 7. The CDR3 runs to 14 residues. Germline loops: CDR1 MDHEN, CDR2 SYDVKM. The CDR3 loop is CASGRTGENTEAFF. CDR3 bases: TGTGCCAGCGGGAGGACAGGCGAGAACACTGAAGCTTTCTTT.

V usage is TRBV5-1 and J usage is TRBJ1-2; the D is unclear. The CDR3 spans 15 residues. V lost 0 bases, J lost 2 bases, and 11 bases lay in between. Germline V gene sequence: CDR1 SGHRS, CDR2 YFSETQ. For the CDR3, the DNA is TGCGCCAGCAGCTTGGGAGGCACCCAGAACTATGGCTACACCTTC. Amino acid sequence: CASSLGGTQNYGYTF.

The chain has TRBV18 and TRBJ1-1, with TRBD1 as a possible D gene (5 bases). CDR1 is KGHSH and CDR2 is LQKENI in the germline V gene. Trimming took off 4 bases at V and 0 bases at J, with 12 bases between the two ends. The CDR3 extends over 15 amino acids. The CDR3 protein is CASSLGRGMNTEAFF. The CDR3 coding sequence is TGTGCCAGCTCACTCGGAAGGGGAATGAACACTGAAGCTTTCTTT. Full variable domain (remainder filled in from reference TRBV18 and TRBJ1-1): NAGVMQNPRHLVRRRGQEARLRCSPMKGHSHVYWYRQLPEEGLKFMVYLQKENIIDESGMPKERFSAEFPKEGPSILRIQQVVRGDSAAYFCASSLGRGMNTEAFFGQGTRLTVV.

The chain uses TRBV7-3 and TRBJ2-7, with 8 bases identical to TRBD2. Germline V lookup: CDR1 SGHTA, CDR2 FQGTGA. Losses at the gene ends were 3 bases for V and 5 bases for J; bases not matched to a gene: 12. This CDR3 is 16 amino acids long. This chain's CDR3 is CASSLGYSGKAHEQYF. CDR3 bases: TGTGCCAGCAGCTTGGGATATAGCGGGAAGGCTCACGAGCAGTACTTC.

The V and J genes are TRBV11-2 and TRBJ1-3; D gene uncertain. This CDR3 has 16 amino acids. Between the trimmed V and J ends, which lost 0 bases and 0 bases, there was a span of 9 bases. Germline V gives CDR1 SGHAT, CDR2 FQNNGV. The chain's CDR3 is CASSLEDRSSGNTIYF. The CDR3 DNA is TGTGCCAGCAGCTTAGAGGATCGATCCTCTGGAAACACCATATATTTT.

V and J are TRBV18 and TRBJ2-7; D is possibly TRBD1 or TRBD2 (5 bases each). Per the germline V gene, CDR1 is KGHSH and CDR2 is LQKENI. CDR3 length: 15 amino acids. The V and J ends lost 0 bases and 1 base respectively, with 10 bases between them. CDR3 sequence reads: CASSPPGRQSYEQYF. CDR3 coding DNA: TGTGCCAGCTCACCACCGGGACGACAATCCTACGAGCAGTACTTC.

The DNA for the CDR3 is TGTGCCAGCAGCTTAGGGGCGGGACTGAGCACAGATACGCAGTATTTT. Translation gives CASSLGAGLSTDTQYF. This chain connects TRBV11-2 to TRBJ2-3; D is perhaps TRBD2 (6 bases). Looked up from germline, CDR1 is SGHAT and CDR2 is FQNNGV. The length of the CDR3 is 16 residues. Between the trimmed V and J ends, which lost 1 base and 0 bases, there was a span of 11 bases. Looking up the rest from reference TRBV11-2 and TRBJ2-3 gives the full variable domain: EAGVAQSPRYKIIEKRQSVAFWCNPISGHATLYWYQQILGQGPKLLIQFQNNGVVDDSQLPKDRFSAERLKGVDSTLKIQPAKLEDSAVYLCASSLGAGLSTDTQYFGPGTRLTVL.

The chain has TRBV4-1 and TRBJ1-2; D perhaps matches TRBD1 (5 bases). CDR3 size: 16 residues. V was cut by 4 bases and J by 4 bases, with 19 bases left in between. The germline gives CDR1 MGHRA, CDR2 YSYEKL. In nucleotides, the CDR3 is TGCGCCAGCAGCCCCTTCGGGGGGGGTGCTAGCTATGGCTACACCTTC. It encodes CASSPFGGGASYGYTF.